This T cell receptor (beta chain) was captured in a study of T cell repertoires in cytomegalovirus infection. Background on the study: Evidence of both CMV infection and a matching HLA type came from public TCR beta signatures.

TCRdb analysed the reads with MiXCR anew, one entry per CDR3 protein. This table has fewer than 80,000 distinct CDR3 sequences, roughly 3.7% appearing once. Germline CDR1 and CDR2: SGHDT and YYEEEE. After removal of 4 bases from V and 6 bases from J, the junction contained 10 bases not matched to a gene. The CDR3 is made up of 16 amino acids. Study results and limitations: CMV carriers with the relevant HLA were identified by cumulative public TCR beta family frequency. It was HLA-C-restricted CMV-specific TCR beta clonotypes that dominated the response ex vivo.

This clonotype was found many times. Its antigen is not identified. The V gene is TRBV5-6, the J gene TRBJ2-1; 10 bases map to TRBD1. This TCR was recovered from a human donor in good health (CMV status not recorded). Some clones in this sample may be carry-over from other donors' samples. The sequencing sample was made of PBMCs. This CDR3 reads CASSLGGQGTSNEQFF. The CDR3 DNA is TGTGCCAGCAGCCTTGGGGGACAGGGGACCAGCAATGAGCAGTTCTTC. Looking up the rest from reference TRBV5-6 and TRBJ2-1 gives the full variable domain: DAGVTQSPTHLIKTRGQQVTLRCSPKSGHDTVSWYQQALGQGPQFIFQYYEEEERQRGNFPDRFSGHQFPNYSSELNVNALLLGDSALYLCASSLGGQGTSNEQFFGPGTRLTVL.